Below, 17 T cell receptor beta chains from the same sample are listed, as sequenced in a study of regulatory T cells in long-lasting Graves disease. Through Arm-PCR of CDR3 regions and iRepertoire HTBI primers, TCR beta libraries were built. From the multiplex PCR reads, TCRdb called clonotypes with MiXCR, one entry per CDR3 protein. The sample consists of approximately 350,000 distinct CDR3 sequences, 20% to 25% of them appearing once. Time point defined: persistent/refractory GD, antithyroid drugs over 5 years with positive TRAb. PBMC RNA was the source of the TCR library. This specimen was peripheral blood mononuclear cells (PBMCs), taken when the disease was refractory, from a patient treated with antithyroid drugs. Every receptor here comes from a woman between 35 and 50 years old with Graves disease.

There are a few counts of this clonotype. The V and J genes are TRBV28 and TRBJ1-5; D ambiguous. Germline loops: CDR1 MDHEN, CDR2 SYDVKM. V lost 6 bases to trimming and J lost 4 bases, with 13 bases between them. The CDR3 totals 14 residues. The CDR3 region has the DNA TGTGCCAGCAGGGTAGACAATTTTAATCAGCCCCAGCATTTT. Amino acid sequence: CASRVDNFNQPQHF. Variable domain in full (rest from reference TRBV28 and TRBJ1-5): DVKVTQSSRYLVKRTGEKVFLECVQDMDHENMFWYRQDPGLGLRLIYFSYDVKMKEKGDIPEGYSVSREKKERFSLILESASTNQTSMYLCASRVDNFNQPQHFGDGTRLSIL.

This clonotype was seen only a few times. The chain is built from TRBV7-9 and TRBJ2-5; possible D gene TRBD2, 7 bases. CDR1 and CDR2 (germline): SEHNR, FQNEAQ (reference sequence). CDR3 length: 16 residues. The V end lost 3 bases, the J end lost 5 bases, and 19 bases lay between the germline ends. Here the CDR3 reads CASSFVLAAGEETQYF. In DNA form, the CDR3 reads TGTGCCAGCAGCTTTGTTCTAGCGGCAGGGGAGGAGACCCAGTACTTC.

This clonotype was picked up many times. The rearrangement links TRBV7-9 to TRBJ2-7; the D is unclear. The V gene's germline CDR1 is SEHNR and CDR2 FQNEAQ (reference sequence). Between the trimmed V and J ends, which lost 6 bases and 5 bases, there was a span of 5 bases. CDR3 length equals 10 residues. The CDR3: CASRGDEQYF. The DNA for the CDR3 is TGTGCCAGCAGAGGAGACGAGCAGTACTTC.

With respect to this clonotype: This may come from a read error, since a much larger clone is one base off. V is TRBV27 and J is TRBJ1-1; D ambiguous. Germline V gene sequence: CDR1 MNHEY, CDR2 SMNVEV (reference sequence). The CDR3 contains 11 residues. Trimming removed 7 bases from V and 8 bases from J, with 11 bases in between. In DNA, the CDR3 is TGTGCCAGCACTTATGGCATGGAAGCTTTCTTT. Its translation: CASTYGMEAFF.

This clonotype was picked up many times. The junction departs from the called germline gene at one end, perhaps through a read error. The chain links TRBV5-4 to TRBJ2-5; 7 bases map to TRBD2. The CDR3 is 15 amino acids. Germline V gives CDR1 SGHNT, CDR2 YYREEE (reference sequence). The CDR3 reads CASSWARGSQETQYF. DNA for the CDR3: TGTGCCAGCAGCTGGGCTCGCGGGAGCCAAGAGACTCAGTACTTC. Full variable domain (rest looked up from reference TRBV5-4 and TRBJ2-5): ETGVTQSPTHLIKTRGQQVTLRCSSQSGHNTVSWYQQALGQGPQFIFQYYREEENGRGNFPPRFSGLQFPNYSSELNVNALELDDSALYLCASSWARGSQETQYFGPGTRLLVL.

This clonotype was detected ten times or more. The rearrangement joins TRBV28 to TRBJ2-7; perhaps TRBD1 as D (5 bases). Between the trimmed V and J ends, which lost 10 bases and 4 bases, there was a span of 11 bases. Germline loops: CDR1 MDHEN, CDR2 SYDVKM. CDR3 length equals 11 residues. The CDR3 reads CATFDSYEQYF. DNA for the CDR3: TGTGCCACCTTCGACAGTTACGAGCAGTACTTC.

Only one count was recorded for this clonotype. The chain combines TRBV6-7 with TRBJ2-7, with 13 bases matching TRBD2. TRBV6-7 is identified as an open reading frame with a role that is uncertain. The CDR3 contains 15 residues. V lost 5 bases, J lost 6 bases, and 7 bases stayed unmatched. CDR3 loop: CASSPRLAGGGEQYF. The CDR3 nucleotides read TGTGCCAGCAGTCCCCGACTAGCGGGAGGAGGCGAGCAGTACTTC.

This clonotype was counted at least ten times. The V gene is TRBV7-9, the J gene TRBJ1-2, with no clear D. Germline V CDR1 and CDR2: SEHNR, FQNEAQ (reference sequence). The ends were cut back, 1 base at V and 7 bases at J, with 10 bases in the middle. The CDR3 runs 13 residues. In DNA, the CDR3 is TGTGCCAGCAGCTTAGAGTCAGTTCGTGGCTACACCTTC. Translated, it gives CASSLESVRGYTF.

This rearrangement joins TRBV6-1 to TRBJ2-5; 7 nucleotides match TRBD2. The germline gives CDR1 MNHNS, CDR2 SASEGT. Unmatched junction bases numbered 4, after V lost 2 bases and J lost 7 bases. CDR3 length equals 13 residues. In DNA form, the CDR3 reads TGTGCCAGCAGTGAAACTAGCGCGGTGACCCAGTACTTC. This codes for CASSETSAVTQYF.

This clonotype was seen only a few times. The chain has TRBV9 and TRBJ2-5; TRBD2 aligns across 7 bases. Germline CDR1 reads SGDLS; CDR2 reads YYNGEE. CDR3 length: 14 amino acids. After removal of 0 bases from V and 4 bases from J, the junction contained 3 bases not matched to a gene. The CDR3 sequence: CASSVGLAVETQYF. CDR3 sequence (DNA): TGTGCCAGCAGCGTAGGCCTAGCGGTAGAGACCCAGTACTTC.

This clonotype was detected only a few times. The chain links TRBV6-5 to TRBJ1-2; D unclear. The CDR3 spans 13 residues. Germline lookup yields CDR1 MNHEY and CDR2 SVGAGI. The V and J ends lost 4 bases and 4 bases respectively, with 10 bases between them. CDR3 region: CASSSERSYGYTF. The CDR3 DNA follows: TGTGCCAGCAGTTCGGAAAGGAGCTATGGCTACACCTTC.

This chain joins TRBV7-9 and TRBJ2-2; perhaps TRBD2 as D (6 bases). The ends were cut back, 5 bases at V and 0 bases at J, with 16 bases in the middle. The CDR3 consists of 17 residues. Germline V lookup: CDR1 SEHNR, CDR2 FQNEAQ (reference sequence). CDR3 in amino acids: CASSPARLASNTGELFF. The CDR3 coding sequence is TGTGCCAGCAGCCCCGCCAGGCTAGCGTCGAACACCGGGGAGCTGTTTTTT.

This clonotype was observed many times. The chain is built from TRBV7-9 and TRBJ2-7; D unresolved. The CDR3 extends over 14 amino acids. Germline values: CDR1 SEHNR, CDR2 FQNEAQ (reference sequence). V lost 2 bases and J 3 bases, leaving 11 bases between the germline ends. Written as DNA, the CDR3 is TGTGCCAGCAGCTTAACAGCGACCCACTACGAGCAGTACTTC. This sequence encodes CASSLTATHYEQYF. The complete variable domain, with remaining parts taken from reference TRBV7-9 and TRBJ2-7, reads DTGVSQNPRHKITKRGQNVTFRCDPISEHNRLYWYRQTLGQGPEFLTYFQNEAQLEKSRLLSDRFSAERPKGSFSTLEIQRTEQGDSAMYLCASSLTATHYEQYFGPGTRLTVT.

This clonotype came up many times. This chain uses TRBV11-2 with TRBJ2-7, with a possible D match to TRBD1 (5 bases). The V gene's germline CDR1 is SGHAT and CDR2 FQNNGV. The CDR3 covers 15 residues. The V gene lost 3 bases and the J gene lost 4 bases, with 16 bases spanning the gap. CDR3 in amino acids: CASSFQGASEYEQYF. The CDR3 coding sequence is TGTGCCAGCAGCTTCCAGGGCGCATCTGAATACGAGCAGTACTTC.

The gene calls are TRBV6-5 and TRBJ2-7, with TRBD2 matching 10 bases. The ends lost 4 bases at V and 3 bases at J; junction bases unmatched: 3. Germline CDR1 and CDR2: MNHEY and SVGAGI. The CDR3 is made up of 14 amino acids. The CDR3 DNA is TGTGCCAGCAGTTTAATAGCGGGAGGCTACGAGCAGTACTTC. Its protein is CASSLIAGGYEQYF.

Note on this clonotype: This may arise from a read error, as a much more abundant clone is one base away. This is likely a read error, given that the CDR3 carries no conserved phenylalanine or tryptophan at its end. The chain joins TRBV10-3 to TRBJ1-1; perhaps TRBD1 as D (6 bases). V was pared by 5 bases and J by 5 bases, with 15 bases between. The V gene's germline CDR1 is ENHRY and CDR2 SYGVKD. The CDR3 loop spans 14 amino acids. In DNA, the CDR3 is TGTGCCATCAGTCGGGAACAGGGTGGAACTGAAGCTTTCTCT. Its protein product is CAISREQGGTEAFS.

This clonotype was picked up a small number of times. This chain uses TRBV20-1 with TRBJ1-1; D perhaps matches TRBD1 (5 bases). The germline gives CDR1 DFQATT, CDR2 SNEGSKA (reference sequence). Trimming pared 5 bases from V and 1 base from J, leaving 11 bases between. This CDR3 spans 13 amino acids. CDR3 bases: TGCAGTGCTGAGGACACTTGGAACACTGAAGCTTTCTTT. Its protein is CSAEDTWNTEAFF.